Below are 7 T cell receptor beta chains sequenced from a single sample in a study of cytomegalovirus exposure and HLA in healthy donors. A multiplex PCR was run with 60 Vbeta primers and 13 Jbeta primers. Repertoires were generated with immunoSEQ multiplex PCR, while TCRdb's copy carries only in-frame clones and drops some. The data hold 150,000 to 200,000 clones, with more than 80% observed a single time. The sequenced sample consisted of PBMCs. The receptors originated from a man younger than 30 in good health and CMV-seronegative.

The chain recombines TRBV5-4 with TRBJ2-5; TRBD1 might be the D (6 bases). V was clipped by 5 bases and J by 5 bases, with 22 bases between them. The CDR3 sequence is 16 residues long. Germline lookup yields CDR1 SGHNT and CDR2 YYREEE (reference sequence). CDR3 region: CASSYPGQGQWETQYF. The CDR3 region has the DNA TGTGCCAGCAGTTACCCGGGGCAGGGGCAATGGGAGACCCAGTACTTC.

The chain links TRBV11-2 to TRBJ1-1; D is uncertain. This CDR3 contains 14 residues. Germline V lookup: CDR1 SGHAT, CDR2 FQNNGV. V was pared by 5 bases and J by 3 bases, with 13 bases between. As DNA, the CDR3 is TGTGCCAGCAGCCTCAGGCGGGGAGACACTGAAGCTTTCTTT. It codes for CASSLRRGDTEAFF.

The chain uses TRBV4-1 and TRBJ1-2; D gene ambiguous. Looked up from germline, CDR1 is MGHRA and CDR2 is YSYEKL. V was pared by 4 bases and J by 1 base, with 13 bases between. There are 15 residues in the CDR3. The CDR3 reads CASSPHGPSNYGYTF. CDR3 coding DNA: TGCGCCAGCAGCCCTCATGGGCCAAGTAACTATGGCTACACCTTC.

The chain joins TRBV27 to TRBJ2-3; D possibly corresponds to TRBD1 (7 bases). In germline, CDR1 is MNHEY, CDR2 SMNVEV (reference sequence). The CDR3 is 18 amino acids. Trimming took off 5 bases at V and 0 bases at J, with 21 bases between the two ends. This CDR3 reads CASSTRRGLVLSTDTQYF. For the CDR3, the DNA is TGTGCCAGCAGTACGCGGAGGGGGCTCGTACTTAGCACAGATACGCAGTATTTT.

This chain's CDR3 is CASSQSRGQETQYF. For the CDR3, the DNA is TGTGCCAGCAGCCAGAGTCGGGGGCAAGAGACCCAGTACTTC. This chain uses TRBV7-9 with TRBJ2-5, with D tentatively TRBD2 (6 bases). Germline V gene lookup returns CDR1 SEHNR and CDR2 FQNEAQ (reference sequence). Between the trimmed V and J ends, which lost 5 bases and 2 bases, there was a span of 12 bases. The length of the CDR3 is 14 residues.

The chain carries TRBV30 and TRBJ2-5; D is possibly TRBD2 (6 bases). Between the trimmed V and J ends, which lost 0 bases and 7 bases, there was a span of 12 bases. Per germline, CDR1 GTSNPN and CDR2 SVGIG (reference sequence). This CDR3 has 13 residues. The CDR3 spells CAWSVGGAGTQYF. In nucleotides, the CDR3 is TGTGCCTGGAGTGTCGGGGGAGCTGGGACCCAGTACTTC.

This clone was detected only once. Here the CDR3 DNA reads TGTGCCAGCAACATGGGGGACAGGGTTCGGCAGCCCCAGCATTTT. As protein: CASNMGDRVRQPQHF. The V call is TRBV28, the J call TRBJ1-5; 9 nucleotides match TRBD1. The length of the CDR3 is 15 residues. The V and J ends lost 7 bases and 7 bases, in that order; junction bases with no gene match: 11. Looked up from germline, CDR1 is MDHEN and CDR2 is SYDVKM. Based on the CDR3 plus reference TRBV28 and TRBJ1-5, the full variable domain is DVKVTQSSRYLVKRTGEKVFLECVQDMDHENMFWYRQDPGLGLRLIYFSYDVKMKEKGDIPEGYSVSREKKERFSLILESASTNQTSMYLCASNMGDRVRQPQHFGDGTRLSIL.